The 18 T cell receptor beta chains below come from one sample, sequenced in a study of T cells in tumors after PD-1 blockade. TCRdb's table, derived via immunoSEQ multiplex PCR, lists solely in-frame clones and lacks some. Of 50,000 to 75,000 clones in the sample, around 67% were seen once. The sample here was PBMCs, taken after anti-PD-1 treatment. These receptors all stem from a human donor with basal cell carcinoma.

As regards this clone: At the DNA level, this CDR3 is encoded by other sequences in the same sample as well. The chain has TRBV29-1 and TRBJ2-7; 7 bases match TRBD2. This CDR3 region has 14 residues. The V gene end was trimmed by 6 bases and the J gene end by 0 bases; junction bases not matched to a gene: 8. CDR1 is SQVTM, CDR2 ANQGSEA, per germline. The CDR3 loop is CSVLAGGSSYEQYF. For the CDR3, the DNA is TGCAGCGTACTGGCCGGGGGGAGCTCCTACGAGCAGTACTTC.

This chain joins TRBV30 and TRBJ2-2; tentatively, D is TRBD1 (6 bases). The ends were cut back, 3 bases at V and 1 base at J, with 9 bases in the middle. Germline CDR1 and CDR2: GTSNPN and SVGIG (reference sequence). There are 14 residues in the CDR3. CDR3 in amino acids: CAWRKTGNTGELFF. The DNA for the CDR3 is TGTGCCTGGAGGAAGACAGGGAACACCGGGGAGCTGTTTTTT.

DNA for the CDR3: TGTGCCACCAGTGATTCAGGGACAGGGACACACGATGAGCAGTTCTTC. This encodes CATSDSGTGTHDEQFF. The rearrangement joins TRBV24-1 to TRBJ2-1; 9 positions match TRBD1. CDR3 length: 16 residues. V lost 2 bases, J lost 8 bases, and 9 bases stayed unmatched. Germline values: CDR1 KGHDR, CDR2 SFDVKD.

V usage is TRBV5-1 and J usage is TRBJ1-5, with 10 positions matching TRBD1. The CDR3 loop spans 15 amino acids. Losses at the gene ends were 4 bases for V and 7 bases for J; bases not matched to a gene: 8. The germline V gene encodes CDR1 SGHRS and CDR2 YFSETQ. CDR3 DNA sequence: TGCGCCAGCAGCCCGACCGAGGGACAGGGGCAGCCCCAGCATTTT. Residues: CASSPTEGQGQPQHF. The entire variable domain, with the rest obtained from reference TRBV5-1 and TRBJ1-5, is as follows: KAGVTQTPRYLIKTRGQQVTLSCSPISGHRSVSWYQQTPGQGLQFLFEYFSETQRNKGNFPGRFSGRQFSNSRSEMNVSTLELGDSALYLCASSPTEGQGQPQHFGDGTRLSIL.

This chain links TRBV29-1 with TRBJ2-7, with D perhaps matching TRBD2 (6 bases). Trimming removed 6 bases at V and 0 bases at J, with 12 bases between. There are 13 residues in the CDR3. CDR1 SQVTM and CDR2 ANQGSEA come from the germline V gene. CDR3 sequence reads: CSVLDGGSYEQYF. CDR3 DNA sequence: TGCAGCGTCCTGGACGGGGGCTCCTACGAGCAGTACTTC.

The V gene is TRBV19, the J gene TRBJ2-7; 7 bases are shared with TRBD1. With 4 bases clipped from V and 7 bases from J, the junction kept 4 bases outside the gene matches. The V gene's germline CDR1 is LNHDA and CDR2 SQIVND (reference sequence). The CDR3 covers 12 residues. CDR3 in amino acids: CASSTHRGEQYF. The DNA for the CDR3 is TGTGCCAGTAGTACCCACAGGGGAGAGCAGTACTTC.

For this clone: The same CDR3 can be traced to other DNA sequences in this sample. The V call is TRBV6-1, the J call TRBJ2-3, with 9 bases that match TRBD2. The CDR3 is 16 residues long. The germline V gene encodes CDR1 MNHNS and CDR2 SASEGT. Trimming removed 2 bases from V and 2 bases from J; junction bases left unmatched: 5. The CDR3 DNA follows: TGTGCCAGCAGTGAAAATTTAGCGGGGGACACAGATACGCAGTATTTT. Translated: CASSENLAGDTDTQYF.

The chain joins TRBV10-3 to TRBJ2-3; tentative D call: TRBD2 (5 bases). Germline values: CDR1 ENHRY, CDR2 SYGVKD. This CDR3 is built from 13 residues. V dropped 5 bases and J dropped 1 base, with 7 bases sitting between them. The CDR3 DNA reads TGTGCCATCAGTTTCGGGGGCACAGATACGCAGTATTTT. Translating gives CAISFGGTDTQYF.

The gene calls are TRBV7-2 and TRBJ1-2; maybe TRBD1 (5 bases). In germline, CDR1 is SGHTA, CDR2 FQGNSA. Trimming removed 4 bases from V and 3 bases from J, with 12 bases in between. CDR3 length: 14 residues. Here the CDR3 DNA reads TGTGCCAGCAGCTCCCAGAGGGGCGACTATGGCTACACCTTC. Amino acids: CASSSQRGDYGYTF.

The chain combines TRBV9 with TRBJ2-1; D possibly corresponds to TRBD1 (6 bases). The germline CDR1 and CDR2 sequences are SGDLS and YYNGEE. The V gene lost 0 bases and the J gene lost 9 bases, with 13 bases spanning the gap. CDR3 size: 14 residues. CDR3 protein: CASSVATGRGEQFF. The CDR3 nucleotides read TGTGCCAGCAGCGTAGCGACAGGCAGAGGTGAGCAGTTCTTC.

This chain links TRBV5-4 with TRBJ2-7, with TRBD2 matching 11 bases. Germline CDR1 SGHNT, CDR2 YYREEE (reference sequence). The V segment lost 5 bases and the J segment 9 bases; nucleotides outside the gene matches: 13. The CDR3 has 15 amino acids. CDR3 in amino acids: CASSRNTGLAVVQYF. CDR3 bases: TGTGCCAGCAGTCGGAACACGGGACTAGCGGTAGTGCAGTACTTC.

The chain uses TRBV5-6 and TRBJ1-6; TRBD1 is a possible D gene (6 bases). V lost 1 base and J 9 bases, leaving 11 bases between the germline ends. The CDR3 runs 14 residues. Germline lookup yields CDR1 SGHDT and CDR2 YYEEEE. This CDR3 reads CASSLTGLTSPLHF. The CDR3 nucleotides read TGTGCCAGCAGCTTGACAGGGTTAACTTCACCCCTCCACTTT. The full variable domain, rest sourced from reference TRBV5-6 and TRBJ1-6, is DAGVTQSPTHLIKTRGQQVTLRCSPKSGHDTVSWYQQALGQGPQFIFQYYEEEERQRGNFPDRFSGHQFPNYSSELNVNALLLGDSALYLCASSLTGLTSPLHFGNGTRLTVT.

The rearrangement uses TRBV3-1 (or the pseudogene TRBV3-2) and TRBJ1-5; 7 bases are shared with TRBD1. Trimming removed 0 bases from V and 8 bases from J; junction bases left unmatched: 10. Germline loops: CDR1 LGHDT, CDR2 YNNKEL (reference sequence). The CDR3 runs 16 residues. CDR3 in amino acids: CASSQDTIPGGKPQHF. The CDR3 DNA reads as TGTGCCAGCAGCCAAGATACGATTCCAGGGGGGAAGCCCCAGCATTTT.

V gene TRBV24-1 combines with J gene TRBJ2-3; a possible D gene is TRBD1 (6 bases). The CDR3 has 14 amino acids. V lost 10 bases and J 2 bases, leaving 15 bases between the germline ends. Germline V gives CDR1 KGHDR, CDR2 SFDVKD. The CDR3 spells CATGIQGSTDTQYF. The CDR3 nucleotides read TGTGCCACGGGAATACAGGGATCCACAGATACGCAGTATTTT.

As DNA, the CDR3 is TGTGCCAGCACTCTGGGCCTTAACTATGGCTACACCTTC. Residues: CASTLGLNYGYTF. This chain links TRBV12-3 or TRBV12-4 with TRBJ1-2; no definite D call. V lost 7 bases and J 1 base, leaving 10 bases between the germline ends. This CDR3 is built from 13 residues.

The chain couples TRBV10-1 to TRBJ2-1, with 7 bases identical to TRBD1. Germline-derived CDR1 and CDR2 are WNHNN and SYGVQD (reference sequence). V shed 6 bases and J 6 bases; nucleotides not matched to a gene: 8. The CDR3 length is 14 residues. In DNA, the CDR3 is TGCGCCAGCAGCGGCAACAGGGGATTCAATGAGCAGTTCTTC. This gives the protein CASSGNRGFNEQFF.

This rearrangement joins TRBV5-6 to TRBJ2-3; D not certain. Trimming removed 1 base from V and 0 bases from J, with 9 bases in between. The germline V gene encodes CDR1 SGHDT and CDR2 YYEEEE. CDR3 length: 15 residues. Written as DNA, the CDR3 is TGTGCCAGCAGCTTGACAGCGTTTAGCACAGATACGCAGTATTTT. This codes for CASSLTAFSTDTQYF.

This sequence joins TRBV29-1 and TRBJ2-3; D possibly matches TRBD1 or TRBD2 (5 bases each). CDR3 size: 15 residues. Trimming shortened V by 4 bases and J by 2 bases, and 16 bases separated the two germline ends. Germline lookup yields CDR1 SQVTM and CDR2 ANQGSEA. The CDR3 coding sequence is TGCAGCGTTGCGGGGAGCCAGGGAGCCACAGATACGCAGTATTTT. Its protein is CSVAGSQGATDTQYF.